These 8 T cell receptor beta chains share one sample of origin, sequenced in a study of T cells in Graves' hyperthyroidism and ophthalmopathy. From RNA transcripts, TCR beta CDR3 regions were amplified. First-round RT-PCR targeting the TCR CDR3 was performed with the HTBI primer set. TCRdb re-derived calls from the multiplex PCR reads in MiXCR, one entry per CDR3 protein. The repertoire includes about 320,000 distinct CDR3 sequences, around 17% of them detected once, and around 35% sits in the top ten. Sequenced: blood. The receptors come from a man aged 30 to 39 with Graves' hyperthyroidism.

This clonotype was seen repeatedly, ten times or more. V and J are TRBV12-3 or TRBV12-4 and TRBJ2-2; a weak D match, TRBD2 (6 bases). The CDR3 runs to 16 residues. The V end lost 2 bases, the J end lost 5 bases, and 15 bases lay between the germline ends. CDR3 coding DNA: TGTGCCAGCAGTTTATACGGGGGAGTGGGAACCGGGGAGCTGTTTTTT. It specifies CASSLYGGVGTGELFF.

Many counts were recorded for this clonotype. The V gene is TRBV3-1, the J gene TRBJ2-1; no clear D gene. V shed 4 bases and J shed 10 bases, with 11 bases lying between them. The CDR3 extends over 12 amino acids. In germline, CDR1 is LGHDT, CDR2 YNNKEL (reference sequence). CDR3 residues: CASSRGRDEQFF. The DNA for the CDR3 is TGTGCCAGCAGCCGAGGACGAGACGAGCAGTTCTTC.

Concerning this clonotype itself: This may be a read error, as it is one base from a much larger clone. CDR3 amino acids: CAIRDTSTGEQYF. The CDR3, as DNA: TGTGCCATCCGGGACACGTCTACAGGAGAGCAGTACTTC. The genes are TRBV10-3 and TRBJ2-7, with a possible D match to TRBD1 (6 bases). Germline CDR1 is ENHRY and CDR2 is SYGVKD. There are 13 residues in the CDR3. V was cut by 8 bases and J by 7 bases, with 18 bases left in between.

This clonotype was seen at least ten times. The V and J genes are TRBV6-1 and TRBJ2-2; D is unresolved. The CDR3 totals 17 residues. Germline assignment: CDR1 MNHNS and CDR2 SASEGT. V was shortened by 5 bases and J by 0 bases, with 16 bases between the two germline ends. CDR3 DNA sequence: TGTGCCAGCAGTATCGGGCGACGGAATGCGAACACCGGGGAGCTGTTTTTT. Translation: CASSIGRRNANTGELFF.

Remarks on this clonotype: Germline is not matched at one junction end, which may reflect a read error. V gene TRBV24-1 combines with J gene TRBJ2-2, with 10 positions matching TRBD2. The germline V gene encodes CDR1 KGHDR and CDR2 SFDVKD. This CDR3 is 20 amino acids long. The CDR3 sequence is CATSDLQASGRHSNTGGLFF. The CDR3 DNA sequence: TGTGCCACCAGTGATTTGCAGGCTAGCGGGAGACACTCGAACACCGGGGGGCTGTTTTTT.

The V call is TRBV7-8, the J call TRBJ2-3; D tentatively reads TRBD1 or TRBD2 (5 bases each). CDR3 length: 14 amino acids. Germline V gives CDR1 SGHVS, CDR2 FQNEAQ. Deletions cut 2 bases from V and 1 base from J, with 7 bases between. The CDR3 nucleotides read TGTGCCAGCAGCTTACAGGGACGCACAGATACGCAGTATTTT. This gives the protein CASSLQGRTDTQYF.

This clonotype was counted only a few times. The gene calls are TRBV6-6 and TRBJ2-1, with D possibly called TRBD1 or TRBD2 (5 bases each). Germline values: CDR1 MNHNY, CDR2 SVGAGI (reference sequence). This CDR3 is 20 amino acids long. V was shortened by 2 bases and J by 2 bases, with 25 bases between the two germline ends. The CDR3 is CASSYQTDNAVARPYNEQFF. In DNA form, the CDR3 reads TGTGCCAGCAGTTACCAGACAGACAATGCGGTAGCGCGCCCCTACAATGAGCAGTTCTTC.

This clonotype occurred many times. The V call is TRBV7-2, the J call TRBJ2-1, with D possibly called TRBD1 or TRBD2 (6 bases each). CDR3 length: 17 residues. Trimming shortened V by 2 bases and J by 5 bases, and 19 bases separated the two germline ends. Germline CDR1 reads SGHTA; CDR2 reads FQGNSA. The CDR3 spells CASSLLGGSGYDNEQFF. The CDR3 bases are TGTGCCAGCAGCTTATTAGGGGGGTCAGGGTACGACAATGAGCAGTTCTTC.